This TCR beta chain stems from a study of response to subunit inactivated influenza vaccine. Study outcomes and limitations: Few new T cells, the authors suggested, are recruited by each seasonal influenza vaccination.

In TCRdb, the RT-PCR reads were re-called with MiXCR into one record per CDR3 protein. Seen here are about 580,000 distinct CDR3 sequences, 14% observed once, and the top ten hold approximately 10%. This clonotype was counted ten times or more. Its antigen is still unknown. The CDR3 length is 14 residues. V was trimmed by 0 bases and J by 3 bases, leaving 7 bases between them. Germline V CDR1 and CDR2: SGHRS, YFSETQ. Material: PBMCs from blood, obtained roughly 12 days after vaccination. This clonotype originated in a man in his fifties who received an inactivated influenza vaccine. The chain employs TRBV5-1 and TRBJ2-1; D is unclear. CDR3: CASSLAAGYNEQFF. DNA for the CDR3: TGCGCCAGCAGCTTGGCGGCCGGCTACAATGAGCAGTTCTTC.